The clone carrying this T cell receptor beta chain occurred many times. Germline CDR1 MNHNY, CDR2 SVGAGI (reference sequence). The CDR3 extends over 16 amino acids. V gave up 6 bases and J gave up 4 bases; unmatched junction bases: 11. One entry per CDR3 protein, called by TCRdb with MiXCR from the RT-PCR reads. The table shows almost 700,000 distinct CDR3 sequences, with about 14% occurring only once. The source material was memory CD4+ T cells from blood. The genes are TRBV6-6 and TRBJ2-5, with 10 nucleotides matching TRBD1. The receptor comes from a female donor in good health, serving as a healthy control. The CDR3 region has the DNA TGTGCCAGCAGCCCCCGGGACAGGGGCTTCCGAGAGACCCAGTACTTC. It translates to CASSPRDRGFRETQYF.